This TCR beta chain is from a study of shared clonotypes between healthy human individuals. Overall study: CD8 memory received one plate per donor, CD8 naive two, CD4 memory three and CD4 naive three.

The CDR3 is 12 residues long. V shed 5 bases and J shed 7 bases, with 11 bases lying between them. Germline V CDR1 and CDR2: MDHEN, SYDVKM. Libraries were prepared by immunoSEQ multiplex PCR; TCRdb keeps only in-frame clonotypes and omits some of them. The sample lists some 1.1 million clones, approximately 80% occurring once. Of note for this clone: As yet, its antigen is unknown.

Study-level findings and limits: Generally, naive subsets (rather than memory subsets) showed larger estimated richness. A few donors had roughly 5% of their naive CD4 clonotypes in common. Non-shared clonotypes had lower generation probabilities than clonotypes shared by all four sorted-subset donors.

The sequencing sample was made of memory CD4+ T cells from PBMCs. As to subset: CD45RA-negative fraction. The chain carries TRBV28 and TRBJ1-2; TRBD1 is a possible D gene (5 bases). The TCR was taken from a man aged 18 to 30 in good health. Some clones in this sample may be carry-over from other donors' samples. The CDR3 DNA sequence: TGTGCCAGCAGTCCACAGGTGGCTGGCTACACCTTC. Its translation is CASSPQVAGYTF.